This T cell receptor beta chain is drawn from a study of shared clonotypes between healthy human individuals. Study details: The donors, two women and three men, were aged 18 to 49. CD4 naive cells filled three plates per donor, CD4 memory three, CD8 naive two and CD8 memory one.

Germline values: CDR1 SQVTM, CDR2 ANQGSEA. V lost 3 bases to trimming and J lost 2 bases; unmatched junction nucleotides: 7. CDR3 length: 15 residues. It was CD45RO-negative cells, positively selected for CCR7, that made up naive CD8 cells, with terminally differentiated effector memory CD45RA+ cells excluded. Sorted-subset replicate PCRs used roughly 220 ng DNA, approximately 30,000 T cell genomes. TCRdb's copy holds only in-frame clones and misses some; the assay was immunoSEQ multiplex PCR. Of about 800,000 clones in the sample, about 96% were seen once. The receptor was derived from a man aged 25-45 years in good health. The specimen was naive CD8+ T cells sorted from blood. V usage is TRBV29-1 and J usage is TRBJ2-1, with 7 bases aligning to TRBD2. The CDR3 here is CSVDGLSGTYNEQFF. DNA for the CDR3: TGCAGCGTTGACGGACTAAGCGGGACCTACAATGAGCAGTTCTTC.